These 23 T cell receptor beta chains share one sample of origin, sequenced in a study of shared clonotypes between healthy human individuals (dated by TCRdb to the early 2020s). The library was prepared using the immunoSEQ multiplex PCR assay. In its TCRdb copy, this immuneACCESS table keeps in-frame sequences only and misses some clones. Where compared with another copy, unresolved V genes explain less than half of these, and the others have no known cause. This sample holds millions of clones; around nine tenths were observed only once. Over 0.12% of the sample goes to the ten largest clones. Sequencing was performed on naive CD4+ T cells sorted from blood. This specimen's cell subset or site label, per the study, means: CD45RA+ positively selected. The receptors shown here come from a man aged 18 to 35 in good health.

V usage is TRBV7-2 and J usage is TRBJ1-2; D might be TRBD1 (5 bases). Trimming stripped 4 bases from V and 8 bases from J, with 11 bases between. The germline CDR1 and CDR2 sequences are SGHTA and FQGNSA. The CDR3 length is 12 residues. This CDR3 reads CASSSEGQGYTF. In nucleotides, the CDR3 is TGTGCCAGCAGCTCAGAGGGGCAAGGCTACACCTTC.

The chain carries TRBV19 and TRBJ1-3, with D unclear. Trimming pared 3 bases from V and 8 bases from J, leaving 8 bases between. This CDR3 is built from 12 residues. Germline-derived CDR1 and CDR2 are LNHDA and SQIVND (reference sequence). CDR3 bases: TGTGCCAGTAGTATCACAAAGGACACCATATATTTT. This gives the protein CASSITKDTIYF. The entire variable domain, with the rest obtained from reference TRBV19 and TRBJ1-3, is as follows: DGGITQSPKYLFRKEGQNVTLSCEQNLNHDAMYWYRQDPGQGLRLIYYSQIVNDFQKGDIAEGYSVSREKKESFPLTVTSAQKNPTAFYLCASSITKDTIYFGEGSWLTVV.

This chain joins TRBV5-6 and TRBJ2-7, with D perhaps matching TRBD2 (6 bases). CDR3 length: 15 amino acids. The V gene's germline CDR1 is SGHDT and CDR2 YYEEEE. Deletions cut 2 bases from V and 3 bases from J, with 15 bases between. The CDR3 DNA sequence: TGTGCCAGCAGCTTTGCGGGGTCCCCTAACTACGAGCAGTACTTC. It translates to CASSFAGSPNYEQYF.

V and J are TRBV2 and TRBJ2-5; D is possibly TRBD1 (6 bases). CDR1 SNHLY and CDR2 FYNNEI come from the germline V gene. The CDR3 extends over 15 amino acids. Trimming pared 6 bases from V and 9 bases from J, leaving 23 bases between. The CDR3: CASRDLAGTPVSQYF. The CDR3 DNA sequence: TGTGCCAGCAGAGACTTAGCCGGGACACCAGTTTCCCAGTACTTC.

This sequence joins TRBV5-1 and TRBJ2-6, with 10 positions matching TRBD1. From germline, CDR1 is SGHRS and CDR2 YFSETQ. Trimming cost V 4 bases and J 2 bases; bases outside gene matches: 3. The CDR3 length is 16 residues. CDR3 sequence: CASSRGTGAGANVLTF. The CDR3 bases are TGCGCCAGCAGCAGGGGGACAGGGGCTGGGGCCAACGTCCTGACTTTC.

The chain employs TRBV19 and TRBJ1-2; 7 bases match TRBD1. Germline V gene sequence: CDR1 LNHDA, CDR2 SQIVND (reference sequence). There are 13 residues in the CDR3. J gave up 8 bases and V 4 bases, and 7 bases lay outside the gene matches. The CDR3 DNA follows: TGTGCCAGTAGTACAGGACAGGTTCGCGGCTACACCTTC. Translating gives CASSTGQVRGYTF.

Only one count was recorded for this clone. This sequence joins TRBV9 and TRBJ2-7, with no clear D. The V end lost 2 bases, the J end lost 0 bases, and 12 bases lay between the germline ends. The CDR3 sequence is 15 residues long. Germline CDR1 SGDLS, CDR2 YYNGEE. CDR3 in DNA: TGTGCCAGCAGCGTCGGGCAGGAAAGCTCCTACGAGCAGTACTTC. It yields the protein CASSVGQESSYEQYF.

This clone appeared a few times. The rearrangement links TRBV11-2 to TRBJ1-5, with TRBD1 as a possible D gene (5 bases). The CDR3 consists of 13 residues. Germline CDR1 reads SGHAT; CDR2 reads FQNNGV. Trimming pared 8 bases from V and 0 bases from J, leaving 8 bases between. In DNA form, the CDR3 reads TGTGCCAGCGCCCAGGGTAGCAATCAGCCCCAGCATTTT. Translating it yields CASAQGSNQPQHF.

The J gene is TRBJ2-1, the V gene TRBV25-1, with a possible D match to TRBD1 (5 bases). The CDR3 has 15 residues. Per the germline V gene, CDR1 is MGHDK and CDR2 is SYGVNS. Trimming pared 2 bases from V and 3 bases from J, leaving 11 bases between. The CDR3 sequence: CASSEVGLRYNEQFF. In nucleotides, the CDR3 is TGTGCCAGCAGTGAAGTGGGGCTCCGCTACAATGAGCAGTTCTTC.

The gene calls are TRBV5-6 and TRBJ2-1, with D perhaps assigned TRBD1 or TRBD2 (5 bases each). The V gene's germline CDR1 is SGHDT and CDR2 YYEEEE. Between the trimmed V and J ends, which lost 5 bases and 7 bases, there was a span of 19 bases. The CDR3 sequence is 15 residues long. The CDR3, as DNA: TGTGCCAGCAGTCCCCTGGGGGTAGTTGGTAATGAGCAGTTCTTC. This codes for CASSPLGVVGNEQFF.

This chain uses TRBV5-6 with TRBJ2-5; no definite D call. The end of the DNA fits TRBJ2-7 better, so the J call may be wrong. Germline V gives CDR1 SGHDT, CDR2 YYEEEE. CDR3 length: 11 residues. The CDR3 here is CASSFYDEQYF. The CDR3, as DNA: TGTGCCAGCAGCTTTTACGACGAGCAGTACTTC.

The chain combines TRBV4-1 with TRBJ2-7, with no clear D. V lost 0 bases, J lost 5 bases, and 5 bases lay in between. Germline CDR1 and CDR2: MGHRA and YSYEKL. This CDR3 is 12 amino acids long. CDR3 loop: CASSQDGNEQYF. CDR3 DNA: TGCGCCAGCAGCCAAGATGGCAACGAGCAGTACTTC.

The chain joins TRBV10-3 to TRBJ1-4, with 8 bases matching TRBD1. The CDR3 has 13 amino acids. The germline gives CDR1 ENHRY, CDR2 SYGVKD. The V and J ends lost 8 bases and 3 bases, in that order; junction bases with no gene match: 2. The CDR3 DNA is TGTGCCATCCGACAGGGGTCTAATGAAAAACTGTTTTTT. Translated: CAIRQGSNEKLFF.

The rearrangement uses TRBV6-6 and TRBJ1-5, with D possibly matching TRBD1 (5 bases). V was cut by 5 bases and J by 7 bases, with 12 bases left in between. The CDR3 runs to 13 residues. Germline V lookup: CDR1 MNHNY, CDR2 SVGAGI (reference sequence). Here the CDR3 DNA reads TGTGCCAGCAGTCCCTCGGAGGGGCAGCCCCAGCATTTT. Residues: CASSPSEGQPQHF.

This chain links TRBV9 with TRBJ2-5, with D possibly TRBD2 on 6 matching bases. V shed 2 bases and J shed 2 bases, with 16 bases lying between them. The CDR3 runs 16 residues. Per germline, CDR1 SGDLS and CDR2 YYNGEE. The CDR3 DNA reads TGTGCCAGCAGCGTTACCGGGTTGGGGACTCAAGAGACCCAGTACTTC. This codes for CASSVTGLGTQETQYF. Full variable domain (remainder filled in from reference TRBV9 and TRBJ2-5): DSGVTQTPKHLITATGQRVTLRCSPRSGDLSVYWYQQSLDQGLQFLIQYYNGEERAKGNILERFSAQQFPDLHSELNLSSLELGDSALYFCASSVTGLGTQETQYFGPGTRLLVL.

V and J are TRBV5-4 and TRBJ1-1, with a tentative D call TRBD1 (5 bases). The CDR3 contains 14 residues. Germline V gene data show CDR1 as SGHNT and CDR2 as YYREEE (reference sequence). Trimming shortened V by 4 bases and J by 5 bases, and 15 bases separated the two germline ends. Here the CDR3 DNA reads TGTGCCAGCAGCGCCAGGGTAGAGGGGACTGAAGCTTTCTTT. Amino acids: CASSARVEGTEAFF.

A word on this clone: Additional DNA sequences in this sample encode the identical CDR3. V usage is TRBV18 and J usage is TRBJ2-5; 9 bases match TRBD2. The CDR3 length is 16 residues. The junction had 5 bases not matched to a gene; V was cut back by 2 bases and J by 1 base. The V gene's germline CDR1 is KGHSH and CDR2 LQKENI. The CDR3 DNA follows: TGTGCCAGCTCACCAAGACTAGCGGATACCCAAGAGACCCAGTACTTC. It yields the protein CASSPRLADTQETQYF.

V and J are TRBV29-1 and TRBJ2-3; TRBD2 agrees at 10 bases. With 4 bases clipped from V and 0 bases from J, the junction kept 1 base outside the gene matches. Germline values: CDR1 SQVTM, CDR2 ANQGSEA. The CDR3 has 14 amino acids. CDR3 loop: CSVGSGRSTDTQYF. The CDR3 nucleotides read TGCAGCGTTGGTAGCGGGAGGAGCACAGATACGCAGTATTTT.

The chain couples TRBV5-1 to TRBJ2-7, with 7 bases fitting TRBD2. The CDR3 is 14 residues long. V shed 1 base, J shed 2 bases, and the junction held 3 bases outside the gene matches. Germline-derived CDR1 and CDR2 are SGHRS and YFSETQ. In DNA form, the CDR3 reads TGCGCCAGCAGCTTGCCTAGCGGTCCCTACGAGCAGTACTTC. It is translated as CASSLPSGPYEQYF.

This clone was seen just once. The genes are TRBV1 and TRBJ2-2. TRBV1 is designated a pseudogene. The CDR3 sequence is 16 residues long. CDR3 sequence (DNA): TGCACCAGCAGCCAAGAGTGCCTAGAGGACCCCGGGGAGCTGTTTTTT. It is translated as CTSSQECLEDPGELFF.

The chain recombines TRBV7-2 with TRBJ2-3, with D hard to call. CDR3 length equals 15 residues. Trimming took off 3 bases at V and 3 bases at J, with 13 bases between the two ends. The germline gives CDR1 SGHTA, CDR2 FQGNSA. CDR3 loop: CASSLGHYSTDTQYF. CDR3 nucleotides: TGTGCCAGCAGCTTGGGCCACTATTCTACAGATACGCAGTATTTT.

The genes are TRBV30 and TRBJ2-5, with unresolved D. V shed 3 bases and J shed 2 bases, with 16 bases lying between them. CDR3 size: 15 residues. CDR1 and CDR2 (germline): GTSNPN, SVGIG (reference sequence). Here the CDR3 DNA reads TGTGCCTGGAGCACTACTAATAGGTTGCAAGAGACCCAGTACTTC. This encodes CAWSTTNRLQETQYF.

The chain combines TRBV7-8 with TRBJ1-5, with 7 bases fitting TRBD1. Germline trimming cut 4 bases from V and 4 bases from J; bases unmatched to any gene: 7. Germline lookup yields CDR1 SGHVS and CDR2 FQNEAQ. This CDR3 region has 15 residues. The CDR3 sequence: CASSSAGQFNQPQHF. In DNA form, the CDR3 reads TGTGCCAGCAGCTCCGCGGGACAGTTTAATCAGCCCCAGCATTTT. Combining the CDR3 with reference TRBV7-8 and TRBJ1-5 gives the whole variable domain GAGVSQSPRYKVAKRGQDVALRCDPISGHVSLFWYQQALGQGPEFLTYFQNEAQLDKSGLPSDRFFAERPEGSVSTLKIQRTQQEDSAVYLCASSSAGQFNQPQHFGDGTRLSIL.